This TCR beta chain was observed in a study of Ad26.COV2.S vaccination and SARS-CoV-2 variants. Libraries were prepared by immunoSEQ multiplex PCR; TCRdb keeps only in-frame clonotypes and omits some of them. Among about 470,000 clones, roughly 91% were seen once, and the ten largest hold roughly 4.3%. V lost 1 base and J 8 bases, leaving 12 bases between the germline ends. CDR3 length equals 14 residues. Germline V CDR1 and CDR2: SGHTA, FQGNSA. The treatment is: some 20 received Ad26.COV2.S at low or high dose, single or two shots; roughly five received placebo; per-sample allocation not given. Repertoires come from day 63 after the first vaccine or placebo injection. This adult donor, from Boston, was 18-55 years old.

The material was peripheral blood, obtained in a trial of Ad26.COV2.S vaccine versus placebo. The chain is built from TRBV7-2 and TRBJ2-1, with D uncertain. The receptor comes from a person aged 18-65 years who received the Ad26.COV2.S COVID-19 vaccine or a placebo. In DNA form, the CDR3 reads TGTGCCAGCAGCTTAGTTTGGACGGCAGATGAGCAGTTCTTC. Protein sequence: CASSLVWTADEQFF.